This TCR beta chain was profiled in a study of T cell responses to AZD1222 COVID-19 vaccine. About the study: Combined were second doses at about 4 or about 12 weeks.

Concerning this clone itself: Its antigen is still unknown.

Method: immunoSEQ multiplex PCR; TCRdb's copy keeps in-frame clones and lacks some. In the table there are 100,000 to 150,000 clones, about 85% of which are singletons. Study-wide results and caveats: Spike-specific TCR depth and breadth grew after two AZD1222 doses. Across the whole spike, CD4 TCRs peaked at regions 160-218 and 743-854. Sampled repertoires all dated from after the peak T cell response.

Germline CDR1 is LGHDT and CDR2 is YNNKEL (reference sequence). This CDR3 has 15 residues. V was cut by 0 bases and J by 5 bases, with 12 bases left in between. The chain has TRBV3-1 (or the pseudogene TRBV3-2) and TRBJ2-3; D might be TRBD2 (5 bases). The sample here was peripheral blood, taken on day 0 of AZD1222 vaccination. The sequence was obtained from an adult in good health. CDR3 sequence reads: CASSQDPSRGDTQYF. The CDR3 bases are TGTGCCAGCAGCCAAGATCCGAGTCGGGGAGATACGCAGTATTTT.